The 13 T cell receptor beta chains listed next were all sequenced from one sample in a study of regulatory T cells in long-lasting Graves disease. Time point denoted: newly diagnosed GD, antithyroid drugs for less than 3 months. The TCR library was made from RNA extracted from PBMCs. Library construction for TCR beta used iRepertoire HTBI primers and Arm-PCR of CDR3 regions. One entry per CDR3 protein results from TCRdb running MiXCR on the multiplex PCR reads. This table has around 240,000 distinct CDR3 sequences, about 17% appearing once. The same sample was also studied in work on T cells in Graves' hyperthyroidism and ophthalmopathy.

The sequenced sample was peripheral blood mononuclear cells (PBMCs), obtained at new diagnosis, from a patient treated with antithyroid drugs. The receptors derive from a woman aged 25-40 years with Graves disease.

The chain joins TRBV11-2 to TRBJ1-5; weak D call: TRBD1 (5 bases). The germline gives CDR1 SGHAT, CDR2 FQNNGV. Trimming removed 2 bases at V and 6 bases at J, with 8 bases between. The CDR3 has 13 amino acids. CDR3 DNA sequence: TGTGCCAGCAGCTTACAGGGAGGTCAGCCCCAGCATTTT. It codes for CASSLQGGQPQHF.

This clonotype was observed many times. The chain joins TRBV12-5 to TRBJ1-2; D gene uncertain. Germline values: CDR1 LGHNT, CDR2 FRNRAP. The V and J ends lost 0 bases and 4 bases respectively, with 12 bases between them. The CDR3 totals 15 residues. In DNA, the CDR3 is TGTGCTAGTGGTTTGGTATTAGTGTCCGGCTATGGCTACACCTTC. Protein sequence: CASGLVLVSGYGYTF.

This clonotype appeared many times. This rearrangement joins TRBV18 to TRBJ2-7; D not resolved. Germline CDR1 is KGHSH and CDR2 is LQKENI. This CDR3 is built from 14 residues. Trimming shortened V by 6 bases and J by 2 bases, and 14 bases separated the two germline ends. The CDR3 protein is CASSGNSGAYEQYF. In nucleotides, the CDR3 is TGTGCCAGCTCCGGCAACTCCGGAGCCTACGAGCAGTACTTC. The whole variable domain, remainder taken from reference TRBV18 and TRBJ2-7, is NAGVMQNPRHLVRRRGQEARLRCSPMKGHSHVYWYRQLPEEGLKFMVYLQKENIIDESGMPKERFSAEFPKEGPSILRIQQVVRGDSAAYFCASSGNSGAYEQYFGPGTRLTVT.

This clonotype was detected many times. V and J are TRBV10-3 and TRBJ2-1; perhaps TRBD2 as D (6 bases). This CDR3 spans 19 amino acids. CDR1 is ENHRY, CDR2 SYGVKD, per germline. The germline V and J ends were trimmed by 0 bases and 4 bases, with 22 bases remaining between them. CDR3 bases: TGTGCCATCAGTGAGTCGAATTATCTCGCTAGCGATCGGTACAATGAGCAGTTCTTC. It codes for CAISESNYLASDRYNEQFF.

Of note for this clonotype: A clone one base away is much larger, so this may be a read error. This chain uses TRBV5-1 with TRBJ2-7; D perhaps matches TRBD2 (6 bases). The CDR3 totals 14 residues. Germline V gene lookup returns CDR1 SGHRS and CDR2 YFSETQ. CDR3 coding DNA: TGCGCCAGCAGCTTGCCCGGGACGGACTACGAGCAGTGCTTC. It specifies CASSLPGTDYEQCF.

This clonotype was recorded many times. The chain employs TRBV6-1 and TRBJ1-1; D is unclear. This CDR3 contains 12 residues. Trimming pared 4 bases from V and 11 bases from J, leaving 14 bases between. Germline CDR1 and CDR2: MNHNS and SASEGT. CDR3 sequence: CASSVDLFGAFF. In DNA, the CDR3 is TGTGCCAGCAGTGTTGACTTATTTGGGGCTTTCTTT.

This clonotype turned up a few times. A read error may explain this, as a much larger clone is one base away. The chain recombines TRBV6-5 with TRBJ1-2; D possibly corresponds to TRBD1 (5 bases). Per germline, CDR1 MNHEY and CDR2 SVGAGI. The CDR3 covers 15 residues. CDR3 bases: TGTGCCAGCAGTTACGAGAGCTCCAGGGCCTATGGCCACACCTTC. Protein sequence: CASSYESSRAYGHTF.

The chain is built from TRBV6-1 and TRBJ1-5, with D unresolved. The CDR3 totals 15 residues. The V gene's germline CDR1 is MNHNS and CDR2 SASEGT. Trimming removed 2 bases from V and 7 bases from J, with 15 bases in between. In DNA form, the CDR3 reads TGTGCCAGCAGTGAATACGGATACGGCACACAGCCCCAGCATTTT. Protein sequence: CASSEYGYGTQPQHF.

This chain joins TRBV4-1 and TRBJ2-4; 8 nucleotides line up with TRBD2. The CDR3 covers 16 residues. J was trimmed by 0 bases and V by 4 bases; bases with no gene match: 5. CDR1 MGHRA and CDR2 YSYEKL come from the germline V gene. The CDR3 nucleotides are TGCGCCAGCAGCCCCGGGGGGGGTCTAGCCAAAAACATTCAGTACTTC. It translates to CASSPGGGLAKNIQYF.

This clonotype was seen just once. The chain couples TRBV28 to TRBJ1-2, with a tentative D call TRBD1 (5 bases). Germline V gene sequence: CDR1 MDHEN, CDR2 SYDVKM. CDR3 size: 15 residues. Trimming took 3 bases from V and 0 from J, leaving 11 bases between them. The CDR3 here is CASSFQGRANYGYTF. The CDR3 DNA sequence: TGTGCCAGCAGTTTCCAGGGACGAGCTAACTATGGCTACACCTTC.

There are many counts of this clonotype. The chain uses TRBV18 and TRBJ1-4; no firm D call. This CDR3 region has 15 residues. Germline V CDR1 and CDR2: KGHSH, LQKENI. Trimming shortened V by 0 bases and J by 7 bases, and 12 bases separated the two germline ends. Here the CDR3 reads CASSPPQQRGEKLFF. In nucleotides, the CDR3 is TGTGCCAGCTCACCACCGCAACAGAGAGGTGAAAAACTGTTTTTT.

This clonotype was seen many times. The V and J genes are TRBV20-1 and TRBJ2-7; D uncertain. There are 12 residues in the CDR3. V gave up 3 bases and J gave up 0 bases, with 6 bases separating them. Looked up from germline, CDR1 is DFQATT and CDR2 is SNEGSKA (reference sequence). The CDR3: CSARESSYEQYF. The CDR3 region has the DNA TGCAGTGCTAGGGAGAGCTCCTACGAGCAGTACTTC.

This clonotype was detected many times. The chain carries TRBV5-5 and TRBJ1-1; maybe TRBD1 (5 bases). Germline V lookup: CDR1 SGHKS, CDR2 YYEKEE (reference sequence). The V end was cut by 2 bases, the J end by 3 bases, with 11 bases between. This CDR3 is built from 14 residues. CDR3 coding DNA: TGTGCCAGCAGCTTTCAGGGCGGAGACACTGAAGCTTTCTTT. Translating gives CASSFQGGDTEAFF.